Shown below are 26 T cell receptor beta chains from a single sample sequenced in a study of breast tumors, draining lymph nodes, adjacent tissues. Each CDR3 protein is one row after TCRdb ran MiXCR on the multiplex PCR reads. The sample carries about 21,000 distinct CDR3 sequences, about 38% recorded once. The specimen was breast tumor tissue. The receptor set was obtained from a female donor with breast cancer. Some clones in this sample may be carry-over from other donors' samples.

This rearrangement joins TRBV29-1 to TRBJ2-1; D uncertain. V lost 5 bases and J 6 bases, leaving 11 bases between the germline ends. This CDR3 contains 12 residues. Germline loops: CDR1 SQVTM, CDR2 ANQGSEA. The CDR3 nucleotides read TGCAGCGTTCCCTTACAAACCAATGAGCAGTTCTTC. Its translation is CSVPLQTNEQFF.

The chain carries TRBV12-5 and TRBJ2-1; 13 nucleotides agree with TRBD2. This CDR3 is 16 amino acids long. The V and J ends lost 6 bases and 8 bases, in that order; junction bases with no gene match: 10. Germline loops: CDR1 LGHNT, CDR2 FRNRAP. CDR3 sequence (DNA): TGTGCTAGTGGCGCCAGTACTAGCGGGGGGGTGTATGAGCAGTTCTTC. Its translation: CASGASTSGGVYEQFF.

V is TRBV2 and J is TRBJ1-2; TRBD1 is a possible D gene (6 bases). The germline gives CDR1 SNHLY, CDR2 FYNNEI. CDR3 size: 14 residues. V lost 6 bases and J 3 bases, leaving 14 bases between the germline ends. The DNA of the CDR3 is TGTGCCAGCAGGAACCAGGGGAATCACTATGGCTACACCTTC. Translating it yields CASRNQGNHYGYTF.

This clonotype was counted ten times or more. J is TRBJ1-2 and V is TRBV20-1, with 7 bases identical to TRBD1. The CDR3 has 14 amino acids. After removal of 0 bases from V and 6 bases from J, the junction contained 7 bases not matched to a gene. CDR1 DFQATT and CDR2 SNEGSKA come from the germline V gene (reference sequence). CDR3 sequence reads: CSARDQDRRDGYTF. The CDR3 DNA follows: TGCAGTGCTAGAGATCAGGACAGGCGGGATGGCTACACCTTC.

The table lists this clonotype with a few counts. This chain joins TRBV12-3 or TRBV12-4 and TRBJ2-1, with 12 bases matching TRBD1. The CDR3 is 14 amino acids. The V gene end was trimmed by 5 bases and the J gene end by 10 bases; junction bases not matched to a gene: 6. CDR3 in amino acids: CASSLGTGGAEQFF. The CDR3 nucleotides read TGTGCCAGCAGTCTAGGGACAGGGGGCGCGGAGCAGTTCTTC.

This clonotype was counted at least ten times. V gene TRBV30 combines with J gene TRBJ2-7; 9 positions agree with TRBD2. Germline lookup yields CDR1 GTSNPN and CDR2 SVGIG (reference sequence). Losses at the gene ends were 2 bases for V and 4 bases for J; bases not matched to a gene: 6. The CDR3 runs to 14 residues. The CDR3 reads CAWSPGTSKYEQYF. The DNA for the CDR3 is TGTGCCTGGAGTCCCGGGACTAGCAAGTACGAGCAGTACTTC. Supplemented by reference TRBV30 and TRBJ2-7, the full variable domain reads SQTIHQWPATLVQPVGSPLSLECTVEGTSNPNLYWYRQAAGRGLQLLFYSVGIGQISSEVPQNLSASRPQDRQFILSSKKLLLSDSGFYLCAWSPGTSKYEQYFGPGTRLTVT.

This chain uses TRBV11-2 with TRBJ2-2; D unresolved. The CDR3 loop spans 15 amino acids. Germline assignment: CDR1 SGHAT and CDR2 FQNNGV. Trimming shortened V by 0 bases and J by 3 bases, and 8 bases separated the two germline ends. The CDR3: CASSLDLRYTGELFF. The DNA of the CDR3 is TGTGCCAGCAGCTTAGATCTACGGTACACCGGGGAGCTGTTTTTT.

The chain links TRBV20-1 to TRBJ2-3, with TRBD2 identical over 11 bases. Germline loops: CDR1 DFQATT, CDR2 SNEGSKA (reference sequence). The CDR3 runs to 17 residues. V gave up 3 bases and J gave up 0 bases; unmatched junction bases: 8. The DNA of the CDR3 is TGCAGTGCTAGCGCGGGACTAGCGGTTTTTAGCACAGATACGCAGTATTTT. This translates into CSASAGLAVFSTDTQYF.

V usage is TRBV19 and J usage is TRBJ2-7; the match to TRBD1 covers 7 bases. V trimming: 6 bases; J trimming: 0 bases; junction bases outside the gene matches: 5. In germline, CDR1 is LNHDA, CDR2 SQIVND (reference sequence). This CDR3 comprises 14 residues. CDR3 coding DNA: TGTGCCAGTAGCCCGACAGGGAGCTCCTACGAGCAGTACTTC. Its translation is CASSPTGSSYEQYF.

This clonotype was recorded many times. V usage is TRBV18 and J usage is TRBJ2-3, with D maybe TRBD1 (6 bases). The V end lost 0 bases, the J end lost 6 bases, and 13 bases lay between the germline ends. The CDR3 contains 15 residues. The germline V gene encodes CDR1 KGHSH and CDR2 LQKENI. CDR3: CASSPPGGEVDTQYF. CDR3 DNA: TGTGCCAGCTCACCACCAGGGGGAGAAGTGGATACGCAGTATTTT. Combining the CDR3 with reference TRBV18 and TRBJ2-3 gives the whole variable domain NAGVMQNPRHLVRRRGQEARLRCSPMKGHSHVYWYRQLPEEGLKFMVYLQKENIIDESGMPKERFSAEFPKEGPSILRIQQVVRGDSAAYFCASSPPGGEVDTQYFGPGTRLTVL.

This clonotype was picked up many times. The gene calls are TRBV7-9 and TRBJ2-7, with 10 bases that match TRBD1. The trim removed 5 bases at V and 3 bases at J, leaving 10 bases unmatched. There are 16 residues in the CDR3. Germline assignment: CDR1 SEHNR and CDR2 FQNEAQ (reference sequence). DNA for the CDR3: TGTGCCAGCAGCCCTACGCCGGGACAGGGGAACTACGAGCAGTACTTC. It translates to CASSPTPGQGNYEQYF.

This clonotype was seen at least ten times. The chain has TRBV5-5 and TRBJ1-2; D ambiguous. CDR1 and CDR2 (germline): SGHKS, YYEKEE (reference sequence). The CDR3 spans 12 residues. Trimming pared 4 bases from V and 9 bases from J, leaving 13 bases between. The chain's CDR3 is CASSRGGTRYTF. The CDR3 coding sequence is TGTGCCAGCAGCCGCGGAGGAACGCGCTACACCTTC.

The rearrangement uses TRBV10-3 and TRBJ2-7, with TRBD2 identical over 7 bases. Germline-derived CDR1 and CDR2 are ENHRY and SYGVKD. This CDR3 spans 11 amino acids. V lost 8 bases to trimming and J lost 6 bases; unmatched junction nucleotides: 4. The DNA of the CDR3 is TGTGCCATCCGGACTAGAGGCGAGCAGTACTTC. Translation: CAIRTRGEQYF.

J is TRBJ2-1 and V is TRBV2; 11 bases align to TRBD2. The ends lost 6 bases at V and 3 bases at J; junction bases unmatched: 7. CDR1 is SNHLY, CDR2 FYNNEI, per germline. The length of the CDR3 is 16 residues. The CDR3 bases are TGTGCCAGCAGCAAAGAAGGGACTAGCGGCTACAATGAGCAGTTCTTC. The encoded protein is CASSKEGTSGYNEQFF.

The chain links TRBV7-9 to TRBJ1-2; no clear D. CDR3 length: 13 residues. The germline V and J ends were trimmed by 2 bases and 8 bases, with 12 bases remaining between them. Germline V gene lookup returns CDR1 SEHNR and CDR2 FQNEAQ (reference sequence). The CDR3 is CASSLPESSGYTF. The DNA for the CDR3 is TGTGCCAGCAGCTTACCAGAATCGTCGGGCTACACCTTC.

V is TRBV10-2 and J is TRBJ2-7; TRBD2 matches 10 bases. This CDR3 is built from 15 residues. Germline V CDR1 and CDR2: WSHSY, SAAADI. J lost 2 bases, V lost 6 bases, and 7 bases had no gene match. The CDR3 DNA is TGCGCCAGCAGGGGGCAGGGACTAGCGACCTACGAGCAGTACTTC. Amino acid sequence: CASRGQGLATYEQYF.

This clonotype has a count of ten or more. J is TRBJ2-7 and V is TRBV7-6; D possibly uses TRBD1 or TRBD2 (5 bases each). The CDR3 has 13 residues. CDR1 and CDR2 (germline): SGHVS, FNYEAQ. The V gene lost 2 bases and the J gene lost 2 bases, with 7 bases spanning the gap. CDR3 bases: TGTGCCAGCAGCTTATCGGGACCCTACGAGCAGTACTTC. Its protein product is CASSLSGPYEQYF.

V is TRBV20-1 and J is TRBJ1-6; unclear D gene. This CDR3 is built from 11 residues. V dropped 5 bases and J dropped 14 bases, with 13 bases sitting between them. Germline loops: CDR1 DFQATT, CDR2 SNEGSKA (reference sequence). The CDR3, as DNA: TGCAGTGCTTTCGACCAGGTGGCCCTCCACTTT. Protein sequence: CSAFDQVALHF.

This clonotype qualifies as medium-sized (0.01 to 0.1%). The genes are TRBV20-1 and TRBJ2-5; 9 bases map to TRBD1. CDR3 length: 15 residues. Trimming at V came to 6 bases and at J to 4 bases, leaving 12 bases not matched to a gene. CDR1 is DFQATT, CDR2 SNEGSKA, per germline (reference sequence). The CDR3 coding sequence is TGCAGTGCGGGTCCGGACAGGGGTGGTTCAGAGACCCAGTACTTC. This codes for CSAGPDRGGSETQYF.

About this clonotype itself: Germline and junction disagree at one end, which may indicate a read error. The chain carries TRBV20-1 and TRBJ2-7; a possible D gene is TRBD1 (6 bases). CDR3 size: 13 residues. Per the germline V gene, CDR1 is DFQATT and CDR2 is SNEGSKA (reference sequence). CDR3 DNA sequence: TGCAGTTCCCGGAACAGGGTCTCCTATGAGCAGTACTTC. Its translation is CSSRNRVSYEQYF.

This clonotype was observed at least ten times. The V call is TRBV7-2, the J call TRBJ2-1; 12 positions match TRBD2. The CDR3 covers 19 residues. Germline V lookup: CDR1 SGHTA, CDR2 FQGNSA. The V segment lost 5 bases and the J segment 3 bases; nucleotides outside the gene matches: 14. The CDR3 DNA follows: TGTGCCAGCAGCCCCACCGGACTAGCGGGGACTGGTATCTACAATGAGCAGTTCTTC. Its protein product is CASSPTGLAGTGIYNEQFF.

This clonotype was seen at least ten times. The rearrangement uses TRBV5-5 and TRBJ2-7, with 16 nucleotides matching TRBD2. Germline CDR1 reads SGHKS; CDR2 reads YYEKEE (reference sequence). Unmatched junction bases numbered 7, after V lost 5 bases and J lost 2 bases. The CDR3 length is 17 residues. CDR3 sequence reads: CASRKGLAGGQTYEQYF. CDR3 in DNA: TGTGCCAGCAGGAAGGGACTAGCGGGGGGGCAAACCTACGAGCAGTACTTC.

This clonotype showed up just a few times. A much larger clone is a single base away; this may be a read error. V gene TRBV20-1 combines with J gene TRBJ1-2; a weak D match, TRBD1 (5 bases). CDR1 is DFQATT, CDR2 SNEGSKA, per germline (reference sequence). Trimming left V 3 bases short and J 4 bases short, with 18 bases between. CDR3 length: 15 residues. Here the CDR3 reads CSARSGVLGAYGYTF. The DNA for the CDR3 is TGCAGTGCTAGGTCGGGAGTTTTAGGGGCCTATGGCTACACCTTC.

This clonotype has at least ten counts. The rearrangement uses TRBV19 and TRBJ1-2; TRBD1 might be the D (5 bases). The CDR3 has 15 amino acids. Between the trimmed V and J ends, which lost 6 bases and 4 bases, there was a span of 18 bases. CDR1 LNHDA and CDR2 SQIVND come from the germline V gene (reference sequence). This CDR3 reads CASRNQGTGPYGYTF. Here the CDR3 DNA reads TGTGCCAGTAGAAACCAAGGGACGGGACCCTATGGCTACACCTTC.

The chain couples TRBV5-6 to TRBJ1-2; D might be TRBD1 (6 bases). CDR1 and CDR2 (germline): SGHDT, YYEEEE. The CDR3 has 16 amino acids. V lost 0 bases and J lost 3, with 15 bases in between. The CDR3, as DNA: TGTGCCAGCAGCTTGGGTTGGGGGCCGGGCGACTATGGCTACACCTTC. This translates into CASSLGWGPGDYGYTF.

The V call is TRBV19, the J call TRBJ2-7; the D is unclear. From germline, CDR1 is LNHDA and CDR2 SQIVND (reference sequence). The CDR3 runs to 13 residues. V lost 3 bases, J lost 3 bases, and 9 bases lay in between. CDR3: CASSIVWGYEQYF. CDR3 bases: TGTGCCAGTAGTATTGTTTGGGGCTACGAGCAGTACTTC.